These 24 T cell receptor beta chains share one sample of origin, sequenced in a study of T-cell memory formation after mild COVID-19. Each CDR3 protein is one row after TCRdb ran MiXCR on the 5' RACE reads. The sample has about 270,000 distinct CDR3 sequences, about a sixth seen once. The sequencing sample was made of PBMCs or a T cell subset sorted from them (not recorded which). The receptors were sampled from a young man who had mild COVID-19 (a few samples of this study predate the infection). Cell type and time point are not known.

In this sample, this clonotype turned up a few times. The CDR3 loop is CASSLPRAGKGEQFF. The CDR3 DNA sequence: TGTGCCAGCAGCTTACCAAGGGCAGGGAAGGGTGAGCAGTTCTTC. The J gene is TRBJ2-1, the V gene TRBV7-9, with a possible D match to TRBD1 (5 bases). Germline CDR1 SEHNR, CDR2 FQNEAQ (reference sequence). The ends were cut back, 2 bases at V and 9 bases at J, with 17 bases in the middle. This CDR3 region has 15 residues.

This clonotype was counted many times. This chain uses TRBV19 with TRBJ1-5, with 9 nucleotides matching TRBD1. This CDR3 has 16 residues. Germline-derived CDR1 and CDR2 are LNHDA and SQIVND (reference sequence). The V and J ends lost 5 bases and 2 bases, in that order; junction bases with no gene match: 7. The CDR3 here is CASSPRTGAGNQPQHF. The CDR3 DNA sequence: TGTGCCAGTAGTCCCCGGACAGGGGCTGGCAATCAGCCCCAGCATTTT.

This clonotype has just a few counts. The V and J genes are TRBV4-2 and TRBJ1-5; D is perhaps TRBD1 (6 bases). Germline V gives CDR1 LGHNA, CDR2 YNFKEQ. The V end was cut by 1 base, the J end by 9 bases, with 19 bases between. This CDR3 is built from 16 residues. The CDR3 DNA sequence: TGTGCCAGCAGCCAAGTTATTGGTGGCAGGGGCCCGCCCCAGCATTTT. Its protein is CASSQVIGGRGPPQHF.

This clonotype occurred many times. The DNA for the CDR3 is TGTGCCAGCAGCCCAGCAGGGGGAGGCAACTATGGCTACACCTTC. Its protein product is CASSPAGGGNYGYTF. The genes are TRBV3-1 and TRBJ1-2; 7 nucleotides agree with TRBD1. Germline CDR1 reads LGHDT; CDR2 reads YNNKEL (reference sequence). The CDR3 extends over 15 amino acids. V lost 4 bases, J lost 2 bases, and 7 bases stayed unmatched.

This clonotype has a handful of counts. The V call is TRBV12-3 or TRBV12-4, the J call TRBJ2-5; 10 nucleotides match TRBD2. Trimming at V came to 7 bases and at J to 0 bases, leaving 11 bases not matched to a gene. The CDR3 loop spans 17 amino acids. This CDR3 reads CASTPGGTSDYQETQYF. CDR3 nucleotide sequence: TGTGCCAGCACCCCGGGGGGGACTAGCGACTACCAAGAGACCCAGTACTTC.

This clonotype turned up a few times. The chain carries TRBV6-2 or TRBV6-3 and TRBJ2-1; D is possibly TRBD1 or TRBD2 (5 bases each). This CDR3 region has 15 residues. The V and J ends lost 11 bases and 0 bases respectively, with 17 bases between them. Per germline, CDR1 MNHEY and CDR2 SVGEGT. CDR3 residues: CAGSRGPNSYNEQFF. The CDR3 nucleotides read TGTGCCGGATCCCGGGGCCCGAACTCCTACAATGAGCAGTTCTTC.

This clonotype was picked up a small number of times. The rearrangement joins TRBV5-1 to TRBJ2-2; D unresolved. With 1 base removed from V and 4 bases from J, the gap between germline ends came to 14 bases. The CDR3 sequence is 16 residues long. Germline-derived CDR1 and CDR2 are SGHRS and YFSETQ. CDR3 DNA: TGCGCCAGCAGCTTGCGGCCTTCCGGGTCCACCGGGGAGCTGTTTTTT. Its protein product is CASSLRPSGSTGELFF.

The V and J genes are TRBV15 and TRBJ1-1; no firm D call. Germline V lookup: CDR1 LNHNV, CDR2 YYDKDF (reference sequence). The CDR3 extends over 13 amino acids. V was shortened by 0 bases and J by 6 bases, with 8 bases between the two germline ends. The CDR3 is CATSRDAGAEAFF. The CDR3, as DNA: TGTGCCACCAGCAGAGATGCCGGCGCTGAAGCTTTCTTT. Supplemented by reference TRBV15 and TRBJ1-1, the full variable domain reads DAMVIQNPRYQVTQFGKPVTLSCSQTLNHNVMYWYQQKSSQAPKLLFHYYDKDFNNEADTPDNFQSRRPNTSFCFLDIRSPGLGDTAMYLCATSRDAGAEAFFGQGTRLTVV.

In this sample, this clonotype turned up a few times. This sequence joins TRBV6-2 or TRBV6-3 and TRBJ1-3; D perhaps matches TRBD1 (5 bases). V was cut by 3 bases and J by 0 bases, with 15 bases left in between. The length of the CDR3 is 17 residues. CDR1 is MNHEY, CDR2 SVGEGT, per germline. As DNA, the CDR3 is TGTGCCAGCAGTTATTCGGGACTTCGGAGCTCTGGAAACACCATATATTTT. Amino acids: CASSYSGLRSSGNTIYF.

This clonotype was counted only a few times. The chain is built from TRBV20-1 and TRBJ2-2, with 8 nucleotides matching TRBD2. Germline values: CDR1 DFQATT, CDR2 SNEGSKA (reference sequence). The CDR3 runs 19 residues. J lost 2 bases, V lost 0 bases, and 14 bases had no gene match. CDR3 DNA: TGCAGTGCTAGAGATCGAACGAGAAGCGGGGGCTATAACACCGGGGAGCTGTTTTTT. It is translated as CSARDRTRSGGYNTGELFF.

The chain carries TRBV2 and TRBJ2-6; D remains unclear. This CDR3 contains 15 residues. V was clipped by 9 bases and J by 1 base, with 13 bases between them. Germline V gene data show CDR1 as SNHLY and CDR2 as FYNNEI. The DNA of the CDR3 is TGTGCCAGAAACAGTGATGCATCTGGGGCCAACGTCCTGACTTTC. This encodes CARNSDASGANVLTF. The full variable domain, rest sourced from reference TRBV2 and TRBJ2-6, is EPEVTQTPSHQVTQMGQEVILRCVPISNHLYFYWYRQILGQKVEFLVSFYNNEISEKSEIFDDQFSVERPDGSNFTLKIRSTKLEDSAMYFCARNSDASGANVLTFGAGSRLTVL.

This clonotype was observed many times. The chain uses TRBV2 and TRBJ1-6; D gene uncertain. Deletions cut 8 bases from V and 0 bases from J, with 8 bases between. This CDR3 contains 14 residues. In germline, CDR1 is SNHLY, CDR2 FYNNEI. CDR3: CASSPDSYNSPLHF. Here the CDR3 DNA reads TGTGCCAGCTCGCCAGACTCCTATAATTCACCCCTCCACTTT.

The V and J genes are TRBV7-8 and TRBJ2-5, with 9 bases lining up with TRBD1. Per the germline V gene, CDR1 is SGHVS and CDR2 is FQNEAQ. This CDR3 has 15 amino acids. The ends lost 4 bases at V and 5 bases at J; junction bases unmatched: 8. The CDR3 nucleotides are TGTGCCAGCAGCTCCCGGGACAGGGAGTACGAGACCCAGTACTTC. Translation gives CASSSRDREYETQYF.

The CDR3 spells CSVVGLAMDYEQYF. The CDR3 DNA reads as TGCAGCGTTGTCGGCTTGGCGATGGACTACGAGCAGTACTTC. The chain employs TRBV29-1 and TRBJ2-7; D not certain. Trimming removed 4 bases from V and 3 bases from J, with 16 bases in between. This CDR3 has 14 residues. CDR1 and CDR2 from the germline V gene are SQVTM and ANQGSEA.

This clonotype was seen a few times. The gene calls are TRBV20-1 and TRBJ1-1; no firm D call. Germline CDR1 and CDR2: DFQATT and SNEGSKA (reference sequence). The CDR3 has 15 residues. The V and J ends lost 1 base and 3 bases respectively, with 15 bases between them. The CDR3 loop reads CSARATSLGDTEAFF. CDR3 DNA sequence: TGCAGTGCTAGAGCCACGAGCCTAGGCGACACTGAAGCTTTCTTT.

This clonotype was seen a handful of times. The CDR3 region is CASTRTATGVQPQHF. In nucleotides, the CDR3 is TGTGCCAGCACTCGGACCGCGACAGGGGTTCAGCCCCAGCATTTT. The rearrangement links TRBV7-2 to TRBJ1-5; 8 nucleotides align to TRBD1. V gave up 7 bases and J gave up 6 bases; unmatched junction bases: 11. The length of the CDR3 is 15 residues. The germline CDR1 and CDR2 sequences are SGHTA and FQGNSA.

This chain connects TRBV20-1 to TRBJ1-1; D ambiguous. The CDR3 is 11 residues long. Germline lookup yields CDR1 DFQATT and CDR2 SNEGSKA (reference sequence). V was trimmed by 5 bases and J by 1 base, leaving 5 bases between them. This CDR3 is CSALGNTEAFF. In nucleotides, the CDR3 is TGCAGTGCTCTTGGGAACACTGAAGCTTTCTTT.

This chain uses TRBV6-1 with TRBJ1-4, with TRBD1 matching over 9 bases. CDR1 and CDR2 (germline): MNHNS, SASEGT. Unmatched junction bases numbered 9, after V lost 3 bases and J lost 7 bases. This CDR3 has 16 amino acids. The CDR3 nucleotides read TGTGCCAGCAGTGAGGAGGACAGGGGATTGCGTGAAAAACTGTTTTTT. Protein: CASSEEDRGLREKLFF.

This clonotype has only a few counts. V gene TRBV19 combines with J gene TRBJ2-7, with a possible D match to TRBD1 (7 bases). Germline-derived CDR1 and CDR2 are LNHDA and SQIVND (reference sequence). The CDR3 runs 15 residues. Trimming removed 8 bases from V and 7 bases from J, with 24 bases in between. The CDR3 sequence: CASHGGDRPLQEQYF. DNA of the CDR3: TGTGCCAGTCACGGCGGGGACAGACCCCTTCAGGAGCAGTACTTC.

The gene calls are TRBV3-1 and TRBJ2-7; TRBD1 agrees at 9 bases. The CDR3 consists of 15 residues. The trim removed 0 bases at V and 5 bases at J, leaving 5 bases unmatched. Germline V gene data show CDR1 as LGHDT and CDR2 as YNNKEL (reference sequence). The CDR3 nucleotides read TGTGCCAGCAGCCAAGAGGGGACAGGGACCAACGAGCAGTACTTC. As protein: CASSQEGTGTNEQYF.

The chain joins TRBV20-1 to TRBJ1-5; D not certain. The germline V gene has CDR1 DFQATT and CDR2 SNEGSKA (reference sequence). The CDR3 is made up of 14 amino acids. Trimming took off 5 bases at V and 2 bases at J, with 13 bases between the two ends. CDR3 region: CSAPARRGNQPQHF. Written as DNA, the CDR3 is TGCAGTGCTCCCGCAAGGCGCGGCAATCAGCCCCAGCATTTT.

The rearrangement uses TRBV28 and TRBJ2-5, with 13 bases fitting TRBD2. The CDR3 has 17 amino acids. Germline CDR1 reads MDHEN; CDR2 reads SYDVKM. The V gene end was trimmed by 5 bases and the J gene end by 0 bases; junction bases not matched to a gene: 6. CDR3 protein: CASSPILAGGYQETQYF. The CDR3 DNA reads TGTGCCAGCAGTCCGATACTAGCGGGGGGGTACCAAGAGACCCAGTACTTC.

This rearrangement joins TRBV6-5 to TRBJ1-2; tentatively, D is TRBD1 (6 bases). Germline assignment: CDR1 MNHEY and CDR2 SVGAGI. This CDR3 has 15 residues. V was clipped by 10 bases and J by 4 bases, with 22 bases between them. This CDR3 is CATGQGGDLGYGYTF. DNA of the CDR3: TGTGCCACGGGCCAAGGGGGAGATCTTGGCTATGGCTACACCTTC.

This clonotype was counted between two and nine times. V gene TRBV29-1 combines with J gene TRBJ1-2; the D gene is possibly TRBD1 (5 bases). Germline loops: CDR1 SQVTM, CDR2 ANQGSEA. The CDR3 spans 13 residues. Trimming removed 4 bases at V and 8 bases at J, with 17 bases between. The CDR3 nucleotides are TGCAGCGTTGTGTGGCAGGGCCCATGGGGCTACACCTTC. Translated, it gives CSVVWQGPWGYTF.